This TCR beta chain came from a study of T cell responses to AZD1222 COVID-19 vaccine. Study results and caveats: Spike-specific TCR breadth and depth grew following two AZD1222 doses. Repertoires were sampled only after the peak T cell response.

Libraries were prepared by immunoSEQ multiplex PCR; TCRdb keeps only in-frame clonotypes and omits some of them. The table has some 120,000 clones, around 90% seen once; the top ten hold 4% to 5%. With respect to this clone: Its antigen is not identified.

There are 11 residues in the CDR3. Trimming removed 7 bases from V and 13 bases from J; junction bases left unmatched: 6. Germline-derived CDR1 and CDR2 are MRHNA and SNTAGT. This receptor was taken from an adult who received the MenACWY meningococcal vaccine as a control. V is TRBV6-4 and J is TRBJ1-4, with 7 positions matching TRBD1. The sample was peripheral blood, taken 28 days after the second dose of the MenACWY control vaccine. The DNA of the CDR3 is TGTGCCAGCACAGGGGGGCCGGTACTGTTTTTT. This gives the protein CASTGGPVLFF.